The 6 T cell receptor beta chains below all came from one sample that was sequenced in a study of technical replicates of blood from a few donors. This table comes from immunoSEQ multiplex PCR, and its TCRdb copy is limited to in-frame clones, with some not included. The sample holds under 95,000 clones; roughly 94% are singletons and the top ten take around 0.25%. Sequencing was carried out using T cells isolated from PBMCs. All receptors come from a human donor in good health.

The chain carries TRBV4-1 and TRBJ2-1; 7 bases are shared with TRBD1. The germline gives CDR1 MGHRA, CDR2 YSYEKL. This CDR3 is built from 15 residues. J gave up 4 bases and V 4 bases, and 7 bases lay outside the gene matches. Here the CDR3 reads CASSLIGGEYNEQFF. The CDR3 nucleotides are TGCGCCAGCAGCCTCATAGGGGGCGAATACAATGAGCAGTTCTTC.

CDR3 in amino acids: CASSRELPSGGYTF. The CDR3 region has the DNA TGTGCCAGCAGCCGGGAGCTTCCTTCGGGGGGCTACACCTTC. This rearrangement joins TRBV27 to TRBJ1-2; D is unresolved. The germline gives CDR1 MNHEY, CDR2 SMNVEV (reference sequence). This CDR3 contains 14 residues. With 6 bases removed from V and 8 bases from J, the gap between germline ends came to 19 bases.

This clone has just a few counts. V gene TRBV7-9 combines with J gene TRBJ1-1, with D tentatively TRBD1 (5 bases). The germline V and J ends were trimmed by 1 base and 5 bases, with 17 bases remaining between them. Looked up from germline, CDR1 is SEHNR and CDR2 is FQNEAQ (reference sequence). The CDR3 length is 16 residues. Written as DNA, the CDR3 is TGTGCCAGCAGCTTAGAGTCTGGCGACAGAAAGACTGAAGCTTTCTTT. Translation gives CASSLESGDRKTEAFF.

The V and J genes are TRBV6-5 and TRBJ2-7; 7 nucleotides align to TRBD1. V shed 5 bases, J shed 1 base, and the junction held 5 bases outside the gene matches. CDR1 and CDR2 (germline): MNHEY, SVGAGI. The CDR3 contains 14 residues. CDR3 in DNA: TGTGCCAGCAGTCTCGCGACAGGGTCCTACGAGCAGTACTTC. Translated, it gives CASSLATGSYEQYF.

The V gene is TRBV6-6, the J gene TRBJ2-6; TRBD1 agrees at 7 bases. V shed 9 bases, J shed 0 bases, and the junction held 8 bases outside the gene matches. The CDR3 consists of 16 residues. Germline V gene sequence: CDR1 MNHNY, CDR2 SVGAGI (reference sequence). This chain's CDR3 is CASAWDSSSGANVLTF. In nucleotides, the CDR3 is TGTGCCAGTGCTTGGGACAGCTCCTCTGGGGCCAACGTCCTGACTTTC.

The CDR3 here is CASRVDSSGNTIYF. In DNA form, the CDR3 reads TGTGCCAGTAGGGTGGACAGCTCTGGAAACACCATATATTTT. The J gene is TRBJ1-3, the V gene TRBV19; D possibly corresponds to TRBD1 (6 bases). The germline V and J ends were trimmed by 6 bases and 0 bases, with 9 bases remaining between them. This CDR3 is 14 amino acids long. Germline V gene data show CDR1 as LNHDA and CDR2 as SQIVND (reference sequence). The variable domain in full, with the rest retrieved from reference TRBV19 and TRBJ1-3, is DGGITQSPKYLFRKEGQNVTLSCEQNLNHDAMYWYRQDPGQGLRLIYYSQIVNDFQKGDIAEGYSVSREKKESFPLTVTSAQKNPTAFYLCASRVDSSGNTIYFGEGSWLTVV.